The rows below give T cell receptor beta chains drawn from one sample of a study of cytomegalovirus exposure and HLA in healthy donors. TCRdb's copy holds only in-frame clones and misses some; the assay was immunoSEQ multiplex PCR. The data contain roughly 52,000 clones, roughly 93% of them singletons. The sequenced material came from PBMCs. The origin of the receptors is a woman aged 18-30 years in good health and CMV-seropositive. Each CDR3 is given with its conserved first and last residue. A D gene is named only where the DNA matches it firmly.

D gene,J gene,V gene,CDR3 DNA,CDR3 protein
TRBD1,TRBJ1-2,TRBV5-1,TGCGCCAGCAGCTTAGGGGAGGGACAGGGGAACTATGGCTACACCTTC,CASSLGEGQGNYGYTF
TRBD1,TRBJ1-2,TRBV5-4,TGTGCCAGCAGCCGGGACAGGGGAAACTATGGCTACACCTTC,CASSRDRGNYGYTF
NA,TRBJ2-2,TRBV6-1,TGTGCCAGCAGTGGGGGGCCGGCCTACGGGGAGCTGTTTTTT,CASSGGPAYGELFF
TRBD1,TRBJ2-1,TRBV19,TGTGCCAGTAATGGACAGGGAGACTACAATGAGCAGTTCTTC,CASNGQGDYNEQFF
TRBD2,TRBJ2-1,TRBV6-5,TGTGCCAGCAGTCCAAGCGGGGGCACCTACAATGAGCAGTTCTTC,CASSPSGGTYNEQFF
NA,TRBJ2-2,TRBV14,TGTGCCAGCAGCCAAGCTGGGCCCGGGGAGCTGTTTTTT,CASSQAGPGELFF
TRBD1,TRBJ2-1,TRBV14,TGTGCCAGCAGCCACTACGGGACAGGGCACAATGAGCAGTTCTTC,CASSHYGTGHNEQFF
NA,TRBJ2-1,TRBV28,TGTGCCAGCAGTTTCGCGACTCCGTCCTACAATGAGCAGTTCTTC,CASSFATPSYNEQFF
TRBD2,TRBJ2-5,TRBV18,TGTGCCAGCTCACCACCTAGCGGGGAGACCCAGTACTTC,CASSPPSGETQYF
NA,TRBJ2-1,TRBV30,TGTGCCTGGAGTCTACAGGTGGCCTACAATGAGCAGTTCTTC,CAWSLQVAYNEQFF
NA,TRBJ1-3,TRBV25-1,TGTGCCAGCAGTGAATCGGGGGGCGCCGGAAACACCATATATTTT,CASSESGGAGNTIYF
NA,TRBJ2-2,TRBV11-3,TGTGCCAGCAGCTCGTACACCGGGGAGCTGTTTTTT,CASSSYTGELFF
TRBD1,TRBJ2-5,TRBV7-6,TGTGCCAGCAGCCCTGGGACAGATGACCAAGAGACCCAGTACTTC,CASSPGTDDQETQYF